Sequencing of this T cell receptor (beta chain) was carried out in a study of T cell responses to AZD1222 COVID-19 vaccine. Study-wide points: After two AZD1222 doses, spike-specific TCR breadth and depth rose versus day 0. Seropositivity was recorded at baseline in only a handful of AZD1222 recipients. CD4 TCRs covered the whole spike, strongest at regions 160-218 and 743-854. Donors were chiefly white British, with a greater number of females, and clonal diversity was perhaps underestimated.

In the case of this clone: Antigen unknown.

The table came from immunoSEQ multiplex PCR; TCRdb's copy has only in-frame clones and leaves some out. The sample holds about 140,000 clones, 92% seen once. Sequenced here: peripheral blood, sampled on day 0 of AZD1222 vaccination. The origin of this receptor is an adult in good health.

The CDR3, as DNA: TGTGCCAGCAGCGCCCGACAGGGTTGGAGGTATGGCTACACCTTC. Residues: CASSARQGWRYGYTF. This chain connects TRBV11-3 to TRBJ1-2; 7 nucleotides agree with TRBD1. V gave up 5 bases and J gave up 5 bases; unmatched junction bases: 11. The CDR3 is 15 residues long. From germline, CDR1 is SGHNT and CDR2 YENEEA.